This TCR beta chain was found in a study of early T cells in non-severe SARS-CoV-2 infection. About the study: Investigators sequenced bulk RNA drawn from unsorted whole blood, and chains remained unpaired. Study-level results: CD4 and private specificities were missed by VDJdb matching, which favored anti-spike CD8 responses.

As regards this clonotype: Its antigen is not identified.

Tagging with unique molecular identifiers was applied to individual cDNA molecules. Via MiXCR, TCRdb re-called the 5' RACE reads, giving one row per CDR3 protein. The data contain tens of thousands of distinct CDR3 sequences, around 5.8% of them seen just once; the ten biggest clones take up 4.5% to 5.5%. J gave up 6 bases and V 1 base, and 0 bases lay outside the gene matches. CDR1 and CDR2 from the germline V gene are SGHAT and FQNNGV. The CDR3 has 13 residues. The clonotype comes from an adult who was a healthcare worker with PCR-confirmed SARS-CoV-2 infection or an uninfected control (not recorded which). Sequenced input: whole blood. V usage is TRBV11-2 and J usage is TRBJ2-4; 7 nucleotides match TRBD1. The CDR3 sequence is CASSLGTGNIQYF. The CDR3 region has the DNA TGTGCCAGCAGCTTAGGGACAGGAAACATTCAGTACTTC.